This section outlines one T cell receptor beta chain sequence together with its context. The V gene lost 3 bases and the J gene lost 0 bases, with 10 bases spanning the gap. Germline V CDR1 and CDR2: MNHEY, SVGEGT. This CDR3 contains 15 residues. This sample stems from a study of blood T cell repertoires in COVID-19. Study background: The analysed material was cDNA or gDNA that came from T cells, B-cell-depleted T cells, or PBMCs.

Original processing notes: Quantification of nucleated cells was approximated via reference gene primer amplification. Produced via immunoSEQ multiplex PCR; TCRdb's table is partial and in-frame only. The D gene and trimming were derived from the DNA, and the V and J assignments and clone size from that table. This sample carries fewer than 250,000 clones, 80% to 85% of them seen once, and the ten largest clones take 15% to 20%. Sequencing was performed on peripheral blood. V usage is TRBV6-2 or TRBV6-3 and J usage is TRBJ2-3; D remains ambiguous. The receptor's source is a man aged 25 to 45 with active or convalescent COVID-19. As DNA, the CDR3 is TGTGCCAGCAGTTATGGCGGAACTAGCACAGATACGCAGTATTTT. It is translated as CASSYGGTSTDTQYF.